This T cell receptor (beta chain) was sequenced in a study of long-term antiretroviral therapy in people with HIV. The study's findings and limits: Diversity measured after ART increased yet remained under transplant donor controls. Pre-ART-expanded clones dominated the repertoire at all time points.

Regarding this clone: No antigen is known for it.

Runs used v3.0 of the immunoSEQ assay and were done at survey level. The repertoire was sequenced with immunoSEQ multiplex PCR; TCRdb's copy has only in-frame clones and lacks some. Of fewer than 35,000 clones listed, 65% to 90% are singletons. For each donor, at least one pre-ART and at least two post-ART PBMC samples were available. Among participants with HIV, every one received treatment in the United States. This specimen consisted of unsorted PBMCs, obtained roughly 3.5 years after starting antiretroviral therapy. This TCR came from a man in his late teens or twenties with HIV.

Here the CDR3 reads CASSLEVRLAGDNEQFF. The CDR3 nucleotides read TGTGCCAGCAGCTTAGAAGTGCGTCTAGCGGGAGACAATGAGCAGTTCTTC. The chain carries TRBV7-6 and TRBJ2-1, with TRBD2 matching 10 bases. The V segment lost 1 base and the J segment 5 bases; nucleotides outside the gene matches: 8. Germline V gives CDR1 SGHVS, CDR2 FNYEAQ. The CDR3 is 17 amino acids.